This T cell receptor (beta chain) comes out of a study of blood T cell repertoires in COVID-19. As for the study in general: From the United States, Italy and Spain came samples of acute and convalescent COVID-19. T cells, B-cell-depleted T cells, or PBMCs supplied cDNA or gDNA.

Germline assignment: CDR1 LNHDA and CDR2 SQIVND (reference sequence). V lost 4 bases and J 4 bases, leaving 8 bases between the germline ends. The CDR3 totals 12 residues. About this clone: The sample carries other DNA sequences with the same CDR3.

Here immunoSEQ multiplex PCR was the method, and the copy in TCRdb shows in-frame clones only, minus some. The table shows roughly 70,000 clones, with over 80% occurring only once. This chain connects TRBV19 to TRBJ2-7; TRBD1 might be the D (6 bases). The sequenced sample was peripheral blood. This TCR was sampled from a woman of 80 years or more with active COVID-19. The chain's CDR3 is CASSTDRYEQYF. DNA of the CDR3: TGTGCCAGTAGTACGGACAGATACGAGCAGTACTTC.